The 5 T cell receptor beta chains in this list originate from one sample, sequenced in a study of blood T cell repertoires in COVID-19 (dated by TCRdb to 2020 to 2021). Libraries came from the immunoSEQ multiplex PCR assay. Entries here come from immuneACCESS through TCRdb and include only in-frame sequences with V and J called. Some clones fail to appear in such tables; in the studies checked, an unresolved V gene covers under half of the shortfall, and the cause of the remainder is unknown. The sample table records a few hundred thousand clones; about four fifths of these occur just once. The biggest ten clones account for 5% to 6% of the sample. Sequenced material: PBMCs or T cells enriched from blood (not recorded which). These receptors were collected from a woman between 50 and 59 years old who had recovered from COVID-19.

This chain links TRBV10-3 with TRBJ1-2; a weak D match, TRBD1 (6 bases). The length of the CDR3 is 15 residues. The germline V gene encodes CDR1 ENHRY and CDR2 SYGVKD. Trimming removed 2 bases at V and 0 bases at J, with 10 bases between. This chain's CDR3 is CAISERTDANYGYTF. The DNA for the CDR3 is TGTGCCATCAGTGAGCGGACAGATGCTAACTATGGCTACACCTTC.

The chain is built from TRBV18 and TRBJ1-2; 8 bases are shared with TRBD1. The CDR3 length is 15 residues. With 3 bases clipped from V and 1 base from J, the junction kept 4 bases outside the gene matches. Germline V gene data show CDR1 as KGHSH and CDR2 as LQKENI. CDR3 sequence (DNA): TGTGCCAGCTCACCCTCGGACAGGGTTAACTATGGCTACACCTTC. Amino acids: CASSPSDRVNYGYTF.

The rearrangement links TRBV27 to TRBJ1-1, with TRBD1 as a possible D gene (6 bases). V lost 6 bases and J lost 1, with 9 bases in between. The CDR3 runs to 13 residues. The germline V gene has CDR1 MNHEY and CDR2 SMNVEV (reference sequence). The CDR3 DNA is TGTGCCAGCAGAAAGACAGGGAACACTGAAGCTTTCTTT. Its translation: CASRKTGNTEAFF.

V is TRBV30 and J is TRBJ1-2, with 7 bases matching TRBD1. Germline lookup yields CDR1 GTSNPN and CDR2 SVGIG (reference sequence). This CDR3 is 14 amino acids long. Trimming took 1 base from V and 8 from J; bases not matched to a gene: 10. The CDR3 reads CAWSGWTGAEGYTF. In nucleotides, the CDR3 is TGTGCCTGGAGTGGTTGGACAGGAGCTGAGGGCTACACCTTC. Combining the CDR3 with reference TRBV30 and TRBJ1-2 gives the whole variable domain SQTIHQWPATLVQPVGSPLSLECTVEGTSNPNLYWYRQAAGRGLQLLFYSVGIGQISSEVPQNLSASRPQDRQFILSSKKLLLSDSGFYLCAWSGWTGAEGYTFGSGTRLTVV.

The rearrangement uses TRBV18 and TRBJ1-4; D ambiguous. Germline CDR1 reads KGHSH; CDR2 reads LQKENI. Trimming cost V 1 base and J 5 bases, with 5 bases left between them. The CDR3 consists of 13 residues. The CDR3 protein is CASSPRENEKLFF. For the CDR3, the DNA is TGTGCCAGCTCACCACGGGAGAATGAAAAACTGTTTTTT.